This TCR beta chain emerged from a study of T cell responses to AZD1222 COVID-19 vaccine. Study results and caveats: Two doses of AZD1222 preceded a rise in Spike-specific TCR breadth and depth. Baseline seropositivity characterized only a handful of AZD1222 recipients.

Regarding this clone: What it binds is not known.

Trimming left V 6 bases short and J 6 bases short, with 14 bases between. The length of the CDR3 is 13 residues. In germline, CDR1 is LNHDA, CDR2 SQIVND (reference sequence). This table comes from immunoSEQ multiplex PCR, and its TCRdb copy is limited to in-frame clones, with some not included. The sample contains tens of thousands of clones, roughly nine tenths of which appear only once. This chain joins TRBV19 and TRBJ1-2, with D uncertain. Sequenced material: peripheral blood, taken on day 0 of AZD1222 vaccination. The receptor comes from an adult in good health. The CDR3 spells CASRQQIPHGYTF. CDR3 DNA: TGTGCCAGTAGGCAACAGATTCCCCATGGCTACACCTTC.